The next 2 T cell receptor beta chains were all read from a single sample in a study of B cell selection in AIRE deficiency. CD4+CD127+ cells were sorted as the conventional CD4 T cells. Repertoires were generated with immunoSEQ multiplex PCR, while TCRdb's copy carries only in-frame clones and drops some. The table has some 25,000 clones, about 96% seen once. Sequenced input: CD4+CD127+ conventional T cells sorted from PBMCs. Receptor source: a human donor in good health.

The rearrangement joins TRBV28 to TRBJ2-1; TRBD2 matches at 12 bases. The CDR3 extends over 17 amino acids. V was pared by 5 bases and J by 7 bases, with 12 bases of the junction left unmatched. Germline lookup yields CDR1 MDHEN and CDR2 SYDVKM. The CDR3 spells CASSHGLAGGLGNEQFF. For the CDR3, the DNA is TGTGCCAGCAGTCATGGCCTAGCGGGAGGGCTGGGGAATGAGCAGTTCTTC.

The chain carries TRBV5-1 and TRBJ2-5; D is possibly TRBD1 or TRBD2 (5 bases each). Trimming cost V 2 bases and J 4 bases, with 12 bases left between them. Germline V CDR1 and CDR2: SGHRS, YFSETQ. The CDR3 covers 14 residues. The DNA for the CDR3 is TGCGCCAGCAGCTTAACCGGGACGGTAGAGACCCAGTACTTC. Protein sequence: CASSLTGTVETQYF.